The text below deals with one T cell receptor (beta chain). The antigen is undetermined. The cohort's ophthalmopathy patients, a group with duration under 3 months, had a Clinical Activity Score of at least 3 and a NOSPECS grade of at least 4. These data originate in a study of T cells in Graves' hyperthyroidism and ophthalmopathy. Across the whole study: Peripheral blood samples were taken at initial diagnosis, prior to any treatment. Points from the study as a whole: The blood repertoire included most of the expanded thyroid clonotypes above 0.001.

Germline V CDR1 and CDR2: MDHEN, SYDVKM. The CDR3 totals 14 residues. Trimming cost V 2 bases and J 2 bases, with 10 bases left between them. TCR beta CDR3 regions were amplified from RNA transcripts. TCR CDR3 regions were first amplified by RT-PCR with HTBI primers. In TCRdb, the multiplex PCR reads were re-called with MiXCR into one record per CDR3 protein. The sample consists of around 690,000 distinct CDR3 sequences, under 25% of them appearing once. J is TRBJ2-7 and V is TRBV28; D is undetermined. The material sequenced was blood. The clonotype comes from a man younger than 40 with Graves' ophthalmopathy. The CDR3 nucleotides are TGTGCCAGCAGTTTAGGCCGTAGGACCTACGAGCAGTACTTC. Encoded protein: CASSLGRRTYEQYF.